Following are 5 T cell receptor beta chains from one sample sequenced in a study of OX40 agonist ivuxolimab in advanced cancers. The method was immunoSEQ multiplex PCR; TCRdb's version includes in-frame clones alone and lacks a portion of them. Counted here are 70,000 to 80,000 clones, approximately 88% occurring once; the ten biggest clones make up around 0.95%. The sequencing used CD4+ or CD8+ T cells sorted from blood, collected in a trial of the OX40 agonist ivuxolimab. These receptors originate from an adult with an advanced solid tumor such as melanoma, head and neck, liver or kidney cancer.

V is TRBV6-6 and J is TRBJ2-1; 7 positions match TRBD2. After removal of 11 bases from V and 5 bases from J, the junction contained 9 bases not matched to a gene. The germline gives CDR1 MNHNY, CDR2 SVGAGI (reference sequence). CDR3 length: 13 amino acids. Here the CDR3 reads CAGRAGPNNEQFF. The CDR3, as DNA: TGTGCCGGGAGGGCGGGGCCGAACAATGAGCAGTTCTTC.

This chain links TRBV9 with TRBJ2-7; 8 bases are a match to TRBD1. The V segment lost 2 bases and the J segment 4 bases; nucleotides outside the gene matches: 5. This CDR3 region has 14 residues. Germline-derived CDR1 and CDR2 are SGDLS and YYNGEE. The CDR3 here is CASSVGQGAYEQYF. CDR3 coding DNA: TGTGCCAGCAGCGTCGGCCAGGGGGCGTACGAGCAGTACTTC. Full variable domain (remainder filled in from reference TRBV9 and TRBJ2-7): DSGVTQTPKHLITATGQRVTLRCSPRSGDLSVYWYQQSLDQGLQFLIQYYNGEERAKGNILERFSAQQFPDLHSELNLSSLELGDSALYFCASSVGQGAYEQYFGPGTRLTVT.

CDR3 in DNA: TGCAGCGTTGTCAGGGCCAGGGTAGATGAGCAGTTCTTC. Translation: CSVVRARVDEQFF. This chain links TRBV29-1 with TRBJ2-1, with a tentative D call TRBD1 (5 bases). The CDR3 spans 13 residues. The V end lost 4 bases, the J end lost 8 bases, and 15 bases lay between the germline ends. CDR1 SQVTM and CDR2 ANQGSEA come from the germline V gene.

In DNA form, the CDR3 reads TGTGCCAGCAGGAGGGAGACAGATACGCAGTATTTT. Its protein product is CASRRETDTQYF. The chain joins TRBV27 to TRBJ2-3, with D perhaps matching TRBD2 (5 bases). This CDR3 spans 12 amino acids. Trimming shortened V by 6 bases and J by 3 bases, and 7 bases separated the two germline ends. The germline gives CDR1 MNHEY, CDR2 SMNVEV (reference sequence).

The chain links TRBV20-1 to TRBJ2-1; no reliable D call. The germline V gene has CDR1 DFQATT and CDR2 SNEGSKA (reference sequence). The CDR3 totals 11 residues. The V and J ends lost 0 bases and 10 bases respectively, with 7 bases between them. CDR3 protein: CSARELQEQFF. DNA of the CDR3: TGCAGTGCTAGAGAACTCCAGGAGCAGTTCTTC.